The 27 T cell receptor beta chains presented below share a single source sample, sequenced in a study of PD-L1 blockade in urothelial cancer. Profiling relied on immunoSEQ multiplex PCR, and the TCRdb table lists in-frame clones only, not all of them. The sample has approximately 46,000 clones, 70% to 90% seen once; the top ten hold approximately 7.1%. The sequencing here drew on PBMCs, taken around atezolizumab (anti-PD-L1) treatment. These receptor sequences come from a man aged 55 to 70 with urothelial cancer.

This sequence joins TRBV7-8 and TRBJ1-3, with D perhaps TRBD1 (6 bases). V was trimmed by 4 bases and J by 0 bases, leaving 10 bases between them. Germline CDR1 SGHVS, CDR2 FQNEAQ. CDR3 length: 15 residues. The CDR3 region is CASSYRGGSGNTIYF. CDR3 nucleotide sequence: TGTGCCAGCAGCTACCGAGGGGGCTCTGGAAACACCATATATTTT. The full variable domain, with the rest looked up from reference TRBV7-8 and TRBJ1-3, is GAGVSQSPRYKVAKRGQDVALRCDPISGHVSLFWYQQALGQGPEFLTYFQNEAQLDKSGLPSDRFFAERPEGSVSTLKIQRTQQEDSAVYLCASSYRGGSGNTIYFGEGSWLTVV.

The rearrangement uses TRBV18 and TRBJ2-4; 11 bases fit TRBD1. There are 20 residues in the CDR3. Germline trimming cut 3 bases from V and 0 bases from J; bases unmatched to any gene: 13. Germline CDR1 is KGHSH and CDR2 is LQKENI. In DNA, the CDR3 is TGTGCCAGCTCACCTTCAACCGGGACAGGGGGGACCTTAGCCAAAAACATTCAGTACTTC. This codes for CASSPSTGTGGTLAKNIQYF.

The chain carries TRBV29-1 and TRBJ2-3; 12 bases match TRBD2. The germline V gene has CDR1 SQVTM and CDR2 ANQGSEA. CDR3 size: 17 residues. Germline trimming cut 6 bases from V and 1 base from J; bases unmatched to any gene: 11. CDR3 bases: TGCAGCGTAGTGACTAGCGGGGGCTTCTATGGCACAGATACGCAGTATTTT. This gives the protein CSVVTSGGFYGTDTQYF.

The chain has TRBV9 and TRBJ2-3; 7 nucleotides agree with TRBD2. The CDR3 is made up of 15 amino acids. The J segment lost 6 bases and the V segment lost 1 base, leaving 8 bases of the junction unmatched. Germline V gene data show CDR1 as SGDLS and CDR2 as YYNGEE. CDR3: CASSVRDSGWDTQYF. In DNA, the CDR3 is TGTGCCAGCAGCGTAAGAGATAGCGGGTGGGATACGCAGTATTTT.

The rearrangement uses TRBV19 and TRBJ2-1, with 8 bases lining up with TRBD1. This CDR3 region has 15 residues. Trimming cost V 3 bases and J 4 bases; bases outside gene matches: 5. Germline CDR1 reads LNHDA; CDR2 reads SQIVND (reference sequence). For the CDR3, the DNA is TGTGCCAGTAGTATCACAGGGGGGACGTACAATGAGCAGTTCTTC. Encoded protein: CASSITGGTYNEQFF.

The chain couples TRBV5-1 to TRBJ1-2; maybe TRBD1 (5 bases). CDR1 SGHRS and CDR2 YFSETQ come from the germline V gene. The V end lost 4 bases, the J end lost 7 bases, and 14 bases lay between the germline ends. This CDR3 spans 13 amino acids. CDR3 nucleotide sequence: TGCGCCAGCAGCATAGCAGGGTCGGGTGGCTACACCTTC. Its protein is CASSIAGSGGYTF.

The genes are TRBV10-3 and TRBJ1-2; 8 bases line up with TRBD1. Trimming removed 4 bases from V and 4 bases from J; junction bases left unmatched: 8. The CDR3 runs to 15 residues. Germline V gene data show CDR1 as ENHRY and CDR2 as SYGVKD. The CDR3 coding sequence is TGTGCCATCAGTGCAACAGGGGGAGACCTCTATGGCTACACCTTC. Its protein is CAISATGGDLYGYTF.

The J gene is TRBJ1-2, the V gene TRBV6-1; 7 bases line up with TRBD1. Germline loops: CDR1 MNHNS, CDR2 SASEGT. J lost 4 bases, V lost 2 bases, and 7 bases had no gene match. The CDR3 consists of 15 residues. This CDR3 is CASSETAGGAYGYTF. The CDR3 nucleotides read TGTGCCAGCAGTGAAACCGCAGGGGGTGCCTATGGCTACACCTTC.

The chain employs TRBV7-9 and TRBJ1-4, with D maybe TRBD1 (5 bases). This CDR3 is built from 13 residues. Trimming took off 3 bases at V and 7 bases at J, with 9 bases between the two ends. Germline CDR1 and CDR2: SEHNR and FQNEAQ (reference sequence). DNA of the CDR3: TGTGCCAGCAGCTTGGCGGGGCCTGAAAAACTGTTTTTT. This sequence encodes CASSLAGPEKLFF.

V gene TRBV10-1 combines with J gene TRBJ1-6; 9 nucleotides align to TRBD1. Germline V gene data show CDR1 as WNHNN and CDR2 as SYGVQD (reference sequence). CDR3 size: 14 residues. J gave up 11 bases and V 0 bases, and 2 bases lay outside the gene matches. CDR3 sequence: CASSESTGGTPLHF. The CDR3 nucleotides read TGCGCCAGCAGTGAGTCGACAGGGGGGACACCCCTCCACTTT.

The genes are TRBV2 and TRBJ2-1; D call uncertain. CDR1 is SNHLY, CDR2 FYNNEI, per germline. This CDR3 has 13 amino acids. The V and J ends lost 11 bases and 4 bases respectively, with 15 bases between them. The CDR3 DNA is TGTGCCGGCTCGTCGGGTTCATACAATGAGCAGTTCTTC. Translation gives CAGSSGSYNEQFF.

V is TRBV6-5 and J is TRBJ1-1; 7 bases map to TRBD1. V lost 0 bases, J lost 4 bases, and 5 bases stayed unmatched. The germline V gene has CDR1 MNHEY and CDR2 SVGAGI. The CDR3 sequence is 15 residues long. The CDR3 is CASSYSWAGGTEAFF. CDR3 nucleotides: TGTGCCAGCAGTTACTCCTGGGCAGGGGGCACTGAAGCTTTCTTT.

V and J are TRBV6-6 and TRBJ2-2, with 8 bases lining up with TRBD2. The CDR3 runs to 15 residues. Unmatched junction bases numbered 6, after V lost 5 bases and J lost 4 bases. The germline V gene has CDR1 MNHNY and CDR2 SVGAGI (reference sequence). The CDR3 bases are TGTGCCAGCAGTGGGACTAGTCCGCTCACCGGGGAGCTGTTTTTT. This sequence encodes CASSGTSPLTGELFF.

The rearrangement links TRBV7-2 to TRBJ2-3; D may be TRBD1 (5 bases). The CDR3 has 16 residues. Between the trimmed V and J ends, which lost 2 bases and 2 bases, there was a span of 14 bases. The germline V gene encodes CDR1 SGHTA and CDR2 FQGNSA. The CDR3 region is CASSLRGGSTTDTQYF. The CDR3 DNA follows: TGTGCCAGCAGCTTAAGGGGCGGCTCTACCACAGATACGCAGTATTTT. The full variable domain, completed using reference TRBV7-2 and TRBJ2-3, is GAGVSQSPSNKVTEKGKDVELRCDPISGHTALYWYRQSLGQGLEFLIYFQGNSAPDKSGLPSDRFSAERTGGSVSTLTIQRTQQEDSAVYLCASSLRGGSTTDTQYFGPGTRLTVL.

Here the CDR3 DNA reads TGTGCCAGCATCGCGGGGGGCAGGGAGACCCAGTACTTC. It codes for CASIAGGRETQYF. This rearrangement joins TRBV2 to TRBJ2-5; 8 bases are a match to TRBD2. Trimming removed 7 bases from V and 5 bases from J; junction bases left unmatched: 6. The CDR3 totals 13 residues. CDR1 and CDR2 (germline): SNHLY, FYNNEI.

The chain recombines TRBV9 with TRBJ1-5; D gene uncertain. This CDR3 has 16 residues. CDR1 and CDR2 from the germline V gene are SGDLS and YYNGEE. The V end lost 2 bases, the J end lost 1 base, and 13 bases lay between the germline ends. The DNA for the CDR3 is TGTGCCAGCAGCGTCAGGAGCGGACGGAGCAATCAGCCCCAGCATTTT. Its protein product is CASSVRSGRSNQPQHF. Full variable domain (rest looked up from reference TRBV9 and TRBJ1-5): DSGVTQTPKHLITATGQRVTLRCSPRSGDLSVYWYQQSLDQGLQFLIQYYNGEERAKGNILERFSAQQFPDLHSELNLSSLELGDSALYFCASSVRSGRSNQPQHFGDGTRLSIL.

The V gene is TRBV11-1, the J gene TRBJ1-1; 10 bases map to TRBD1. The CDR3 runs to 14 residues. Unmatched junction bases numbered 5, after V lost 5 bases and J lost 5 bases. Germline-derived CDR1 and CDR2 are SGHAT and FQDESV (reference sequence). CDR3 sequence (DNA): TGTGCCAGCAGCAGGGGACAGGGGTTTACTGAAGCTTTCTTT. Encoded protein: CASSRGQGFTEAFF.

This chain connects TRBV4-3 to TRBJ1-6; D possibly corresponds to TRBD1 (6 bases). V lost 3 bases to trimming and J lost 7 bases, with 7 bases between them. This CDR3 has 13 amino acids. Germline CDR1 and CDR2: LGHNA and YSLEER. In DNA form, the CDR3 reads TGCGCCAGCAGCCAGGGGACAAATTCACCCCTCCACTTT. This codes for CASSQGTNSPLHF.

The V gene is TRBV6-1, the J gene TRBJ1-5; 9 bases agree with TRBD1. V lost 7 bases and J lost 4; bases outside the gene matches: 5. The length of the CDR3 is 14 residues. The germline V gene encodes CDR1 MNHNS and CDR2 SASEGT. This CDR3 reads CASNLGQGNQPQHF. CDR3 nucleotides: TGTGCCAGCAATCTGGGACAGGGAAATCAGCCCCAGCATTTT.

Note on this clone: Other nucleotide sequences in the sample specify the same CDR3. CDR3 sequence: CAWNLLGGAGGYTF. The CDR3 DNA is TGTGCCTGGAACCTACTAGGGGGGGCTGGGGGCTACACCTTC. This chain links TRBV30 with TRBJ1-2, with D perhaps TRBD1 (6 bases). Germline values: CDR1 GTSNPN, CDR2 SVGIG (reference sequence). Trimming took 4 bases from V and 8 from J, leaving 20 bases between them. This CDR3 region has 14 residues.

The rearrangement joins TRBV29-1 to TRBJ2-1; 9 bases agree with TRBD2. The CDR3 runs 15 residues. Per the germline V gene, CDR1 is SQVTM and CDR2 is ANQGSEA. V dropped 1 base and J dropped 5; count of bases not matched to a gene: 6. The CDR3: CSVEASAGGDNEQFF. The CDR3 DNA follows: TGCAGCGTTGAAGCGTCGGCGGGGGGGGACAATGAGCAGTTCTTC.

The chain links TRBV5-1 to TRBJ1-2; tentatively, D is TRBD1 (6 bases). The CDR3 runs 15 residues. V shed 4 bases and J shed 0 bases, with 13 bases lying between them. CDR1 and CDR2 from the germline V gene are SGHRS and YFSETQ. The CDR3 region is CASSLTGGANYGYTF. The CDR3, as DNA: TGCGCCAGCAGCCTGACAGGCGGAGCTAACTATGGCTACACCTTC.

This chain connects TRBV4-2 to TRBJ2-7, with unresolved D. There are 16 residues in the CDR3. The V end lost 0 bases, the J end lost 3 bases, and 15 bases lay between the germline ends. The V gene's germline CDR1 is LGHNA and CDR2 YNFKEQ. The CDR3 protein is CASSQEPRRVGYEQYF. The CDR3 nucleotides read TGTGCCAGCAGCCAAGAACCTCGACGGGTGGGCTACGAGCAGTACTTC.

The rearrangement joins TRBV15 to TRBJ1-1; TRBD1 is a possible D gene (5 bases). The germline CDR1 and CDR2 sequences are LNHNV and YYDKDF (reference sequence). This CDR3 has 15 amino acids. V dropped 0 bases and J dropped 0 bases, with 8 bases sitting between them. CDR3 loop: CATSRERDLNTEAFF. CDR3 nucleotide sequence: TGTGCCACCAGCAGAGAGAGGGACTTGAACACTGAAGCTTTCTTT.

The chain carries TRBV10-1 and TRBJ2-3; TRBD1 is a possible D gene (6 bases). Germline V gives CDR1 WNHNN, CDR2 SYGVQD (reference sequence). Trimming pared 4 bases from V and 2 bases from J, leaving 7 bases between. The length of the CDR3 is 13 residues. The CDR3 bases are TGCGCCAGCAGTGGGACAGCCACAGATACGCAGTATTTT. Its protein is CASSGTATDTQYF.

The chain joins TRBV7-9 to TRBJ2-1; D uncertain. The CDR3 is 15 residues long. Trimming took 2 bases from V and 8 from J, leaving 16 bases between them. Germline V CDR1 and CDR2: SEHNR, FQNEAQ (reference sequence). The CDR3 nucleotides read TGTGCCAGCAGCTTATCAGACTTCTCGCCAGATGAGCAGTTCTTC. Protein sequence: CASSLSDFSPDEQFF.

The chain carries TRBV27 and TRBJ1-6; D unresolved. Per the germline V gene, CDR1 is MNHEY and CDR2 is SMNVEV (reference sequence). The CDR3 runs to 20 residues. The germline V and J ends were trimmed by 3 bases and 0 bases, with 21 bases remaining between them. The CDR3 bases are TGTGCCAGCAGTTTTTGGAGGAGTAATCGGGGAAGCTCCTATAATTCACCCCTCCACTTT. It specifies CASSFWRSNRGSSYNSPLHF.